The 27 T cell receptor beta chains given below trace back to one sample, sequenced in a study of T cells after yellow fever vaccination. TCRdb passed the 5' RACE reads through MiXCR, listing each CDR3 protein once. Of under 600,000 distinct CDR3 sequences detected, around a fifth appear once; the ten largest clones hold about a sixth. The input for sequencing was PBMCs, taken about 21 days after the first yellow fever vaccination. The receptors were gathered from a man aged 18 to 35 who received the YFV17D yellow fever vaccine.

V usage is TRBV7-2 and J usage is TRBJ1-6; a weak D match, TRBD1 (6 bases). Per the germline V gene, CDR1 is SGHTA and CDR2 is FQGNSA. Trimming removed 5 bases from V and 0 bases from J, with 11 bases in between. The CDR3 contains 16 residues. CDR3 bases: TGTGCCAGCAGCCTACAGGGCAGCTCCTATAATTCACCCCTCCACTTT. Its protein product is CASSLQGSSYNSPLHF.

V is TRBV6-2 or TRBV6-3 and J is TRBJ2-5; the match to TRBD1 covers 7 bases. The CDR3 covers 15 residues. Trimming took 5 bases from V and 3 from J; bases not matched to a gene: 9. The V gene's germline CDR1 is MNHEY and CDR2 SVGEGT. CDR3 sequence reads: CASSMGDSPKETQYF. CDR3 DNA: TGTGCCAGCAGTATGGGGGACAGCCCGAAAGAGACCCAGTACTTC.

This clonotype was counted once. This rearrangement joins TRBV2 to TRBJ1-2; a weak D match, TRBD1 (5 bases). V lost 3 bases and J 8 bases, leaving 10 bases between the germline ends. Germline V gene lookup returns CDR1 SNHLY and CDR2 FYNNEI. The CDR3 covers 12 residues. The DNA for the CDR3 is TGTGCCAGCAGTGACAGGGTGGGCGGCTACACCTTC. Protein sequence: CASSDRVGGYTF.

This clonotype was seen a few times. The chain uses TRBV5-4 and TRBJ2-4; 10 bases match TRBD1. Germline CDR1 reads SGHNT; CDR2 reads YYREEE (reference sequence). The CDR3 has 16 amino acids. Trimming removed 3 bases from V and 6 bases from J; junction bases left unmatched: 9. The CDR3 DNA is TGTGCCAGCAGCTCAGCGACAGGGGGCTCAGGAAACATTCAGTACTTC. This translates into CASSSATGGSGNIQYF.

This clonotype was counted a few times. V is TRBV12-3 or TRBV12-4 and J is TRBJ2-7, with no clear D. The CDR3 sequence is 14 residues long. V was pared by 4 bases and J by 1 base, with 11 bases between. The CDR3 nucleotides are TGTGCCAGCAGTTCAGTATTTGGGTCCTACGAGCAGTACTTC. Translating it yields CASSSVFGSYEQYF.

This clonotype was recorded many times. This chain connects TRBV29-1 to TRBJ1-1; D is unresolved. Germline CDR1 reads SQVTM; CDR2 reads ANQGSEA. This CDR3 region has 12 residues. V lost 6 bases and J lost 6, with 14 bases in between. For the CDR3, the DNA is TGCAGCGTCGCCCCCGCAGGCGCTGAAGCTTTCTTT. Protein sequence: CSVAPAGAEAFF.

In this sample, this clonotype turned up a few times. For the CDR3, the DNA is TGTGCCAGCAGTTTGGGGGGCTCGCATCAGCCCCAGCATTTT. It is translated as CASSLGGSHQPQHF. The rearrangement uses TRBV12-3 or TRBV12-4 and TRBJ1-5; tentative D call: TRBD1 (6 bases). V was pared by 3 bases and J by 5 bases, with 11 bases between. The CDR3 is 14 amino acids.

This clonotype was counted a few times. DNA of the CDR3: TGTGCCAGCTCCCTTAGGACAGAGAGCTCTGGAAACACCATATATTTT. This sequence encodes CASSLRTESSGNTIYF. The chain has TRBV18 and TRBJ1-3, with D possibly matching TRBD1 (6 bases). Germline CDR1 KGHSH, CDR2 LQKENI. This CDR3 is 16 amino acids long. The ends were cut back, 6 bases at V and 0 bases at J, with 15 bases in the middle.

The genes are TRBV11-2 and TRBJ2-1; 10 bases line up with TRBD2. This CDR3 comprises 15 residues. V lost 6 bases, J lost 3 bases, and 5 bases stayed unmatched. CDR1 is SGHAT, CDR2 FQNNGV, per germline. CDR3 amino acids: CASRPLAGVYNEQFF. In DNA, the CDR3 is TGTGCCAGCAGGCCTCTAGCGGGGGTCTACAATGAGCAGTTCTTC.

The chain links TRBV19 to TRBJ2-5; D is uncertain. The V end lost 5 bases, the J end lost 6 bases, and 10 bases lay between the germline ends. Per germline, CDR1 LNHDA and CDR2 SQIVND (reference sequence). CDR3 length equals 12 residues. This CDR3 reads CASSGSYQTQYF. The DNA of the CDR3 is TGTGCCAGTAGTGGCAGCTATCAGACCCAGTACTTC.

CDR3 sequence (DNA): TGTGCCAGCAGCCCCGTACTGGACAGGTATTACAATGAGCAGTTCTTC. The encoded protein is CASSPVLDRYYNEQFF. This rearrangement joins TRBV14 to TRBJ2-1; 7 bases match TRBD1. The junction had 10 bases not matched to a gene; V was cut back by 4 bases and J by 4 bases. This CDR3 has 16 residues. The germline CDR1 and CDR2 sequences are SGHDN and FVKESK.

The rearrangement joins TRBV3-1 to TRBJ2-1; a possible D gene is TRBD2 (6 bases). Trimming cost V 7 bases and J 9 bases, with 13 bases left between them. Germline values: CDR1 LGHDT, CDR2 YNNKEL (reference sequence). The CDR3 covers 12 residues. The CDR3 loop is CASKGLLGEQFF. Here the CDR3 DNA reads TGTGCCAGCAAGGGACTCCTGGGTGAGCAGTTCTTC.

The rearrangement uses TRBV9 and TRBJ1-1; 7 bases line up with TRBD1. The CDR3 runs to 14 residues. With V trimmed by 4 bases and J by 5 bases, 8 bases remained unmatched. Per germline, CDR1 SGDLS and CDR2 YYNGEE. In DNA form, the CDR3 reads TGTGCCAGCAGCTCCCGACAGGGCGGGACTGAAGCTTTCTTT. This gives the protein CASSSRQGGTEAFF.

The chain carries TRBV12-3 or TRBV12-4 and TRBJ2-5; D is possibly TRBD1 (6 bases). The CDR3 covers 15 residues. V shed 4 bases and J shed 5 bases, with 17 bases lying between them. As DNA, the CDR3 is TGTGCCAGCAGTTCCAGGCAGGGGAGCGAGGAGACCCAGTACTTC. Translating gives CASSSRQGSEETQYF.

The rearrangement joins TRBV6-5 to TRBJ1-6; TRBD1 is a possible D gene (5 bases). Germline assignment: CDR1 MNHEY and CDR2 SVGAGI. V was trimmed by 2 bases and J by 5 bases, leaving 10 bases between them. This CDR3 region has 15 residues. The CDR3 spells CASSYGGGNNSPLHF. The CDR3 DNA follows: TGTGCCAGCAGTTACGGGGGTGGAAATAATTCACCCCTCCACTTT.

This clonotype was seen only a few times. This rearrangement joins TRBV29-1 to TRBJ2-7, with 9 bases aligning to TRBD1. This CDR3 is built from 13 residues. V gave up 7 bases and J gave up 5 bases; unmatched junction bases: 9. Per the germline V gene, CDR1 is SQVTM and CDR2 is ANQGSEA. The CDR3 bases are TGCAGCGCTCACAGGGGGCCAACTGACGAGCAGTACGTC. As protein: CSAHRGPTDEQYV.

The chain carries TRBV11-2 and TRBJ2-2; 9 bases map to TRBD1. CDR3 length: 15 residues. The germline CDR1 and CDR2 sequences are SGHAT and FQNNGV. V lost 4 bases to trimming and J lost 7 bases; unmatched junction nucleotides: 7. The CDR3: CASSSNRGLGGELFF. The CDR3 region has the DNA TGTGCCAGCAGCTCGAACAGGGGGCTGGGCGGGGAGCTGTTTTTT.

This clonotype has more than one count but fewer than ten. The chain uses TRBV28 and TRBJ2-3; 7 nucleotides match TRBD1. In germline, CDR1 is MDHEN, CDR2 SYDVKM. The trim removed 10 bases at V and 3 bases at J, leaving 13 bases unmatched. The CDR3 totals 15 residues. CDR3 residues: CATHGMTGYTDTQYF. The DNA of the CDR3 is TGTGCCACCCACGGGATGACAGGGTATACAGATACGCAGTATTTT.

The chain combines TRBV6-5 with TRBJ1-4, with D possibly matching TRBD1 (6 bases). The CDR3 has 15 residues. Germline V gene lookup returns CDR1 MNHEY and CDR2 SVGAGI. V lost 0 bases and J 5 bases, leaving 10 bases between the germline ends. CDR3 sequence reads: CASSYSGGGNEKLFF. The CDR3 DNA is TGTGCCAGCAGTTACTCCGGGGGCGGAAATGAAAAACTGTTTTTT.

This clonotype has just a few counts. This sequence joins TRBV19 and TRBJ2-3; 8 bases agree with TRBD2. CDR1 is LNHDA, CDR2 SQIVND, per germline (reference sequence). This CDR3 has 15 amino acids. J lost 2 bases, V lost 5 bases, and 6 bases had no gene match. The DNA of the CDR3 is TGTGCCAGTAGTTCACTAGCGGTGAACACAGATACGCAGTATTTT. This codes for CASSSLAVNTDTQYF.

The CDR3 sequence: CASSVAGTGIGYTF. Written as DNA, the CDR3 is TGTGCCAGCAGCGTGGCCGGGACAGGGATCGGCTACACCTTC. The genes are TRBV9 and TRBJ1-2; TRBD1 matches 9 bases. The germline CDR1 and CDR2 sequences are SGDLS and YYNGEE. The V and J ends lost 2 bases and 8 bases, in that order; junction bases with no gene match: 7. The CDR3 is 14 amino acids.

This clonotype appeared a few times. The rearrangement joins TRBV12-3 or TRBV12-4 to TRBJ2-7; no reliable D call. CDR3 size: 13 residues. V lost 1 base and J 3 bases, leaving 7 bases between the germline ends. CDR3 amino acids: CASSLGRNYEQYF. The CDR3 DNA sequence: TGTGCCAGCAGTTTAGGTAGGAACTACGAGCAGTACTTC.

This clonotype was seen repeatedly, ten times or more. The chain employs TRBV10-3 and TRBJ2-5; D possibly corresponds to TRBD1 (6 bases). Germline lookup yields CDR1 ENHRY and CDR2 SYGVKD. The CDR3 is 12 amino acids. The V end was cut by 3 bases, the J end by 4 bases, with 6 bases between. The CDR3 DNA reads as TGTGCCATCAGTGACAGGGGAGAGACCCAGTACTTC. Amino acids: CAISDRGETQYF.

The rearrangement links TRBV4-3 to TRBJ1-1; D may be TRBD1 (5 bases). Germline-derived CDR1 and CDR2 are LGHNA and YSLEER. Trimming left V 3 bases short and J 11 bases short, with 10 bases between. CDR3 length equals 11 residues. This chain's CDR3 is CASSQGPRAFF. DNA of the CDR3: TGCGCCAGCAGCCAGGGGCCACGTGCTTTCTTT.

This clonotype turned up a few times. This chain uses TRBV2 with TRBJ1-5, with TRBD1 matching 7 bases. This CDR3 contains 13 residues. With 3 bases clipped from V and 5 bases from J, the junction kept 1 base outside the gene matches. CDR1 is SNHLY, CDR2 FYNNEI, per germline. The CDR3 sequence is CASSDGQDQPQHF. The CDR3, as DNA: TGTGCCAGCAGTGACGGACAGGATCAGCCCCAGCATTTT.

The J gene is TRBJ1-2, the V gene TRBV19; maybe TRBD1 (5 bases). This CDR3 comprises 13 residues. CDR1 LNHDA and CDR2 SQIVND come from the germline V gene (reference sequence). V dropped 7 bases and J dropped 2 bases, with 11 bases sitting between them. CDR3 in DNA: TGTGCCAGTACCGGGGCCCCAAACTATGGCTACACCTTC. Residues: CASTGAPNYGYTF.

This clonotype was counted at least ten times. CDR3 DNA: TGCGCCAGCAGCCTGGGACAGCGCACAGATACGCAGTATTTT. Protein: CASSLGQRTDTQYF. The chain joins TRBV5-1 to TRBJ2-3, with TRBD1 matching over 7 bases. V lost 4 bases, J lost 1 base, and 3 bases stayed unmatched. Germline CDR1 reads SGHRS; CDR2 reads YFSETQ. The CDR3 runs 14 residues. Variable domain in full (rest from reference TRBV5-1 and TRBJ2-3): KAGVTQTPRYLIKTRGQQVTLSCSPISGHRSVSWYQQTPGQGLQFLFEYFSETQRNKGNFPGRFSGRQFSNSRSEMNVSTLELGDSALYLCASSLGQRTDTQYFGPGTRLTVL.